The clone carrying this TCR beta chain turned up a few times. These data come from a study of blood T cell repertoires in COVID-19. Study context: Material from acute and convalescent COVID-19 was sourced from the United States, Italy and Spain. Nucleic acid was either cDNA or gDNA, and it came from T cells, B-cell-depleted T cells, or PBMCs.

The CDR3 covers 14 residues. The germline V gene has CDR1 SGHTA and CDR2 FQGNSA. V was shortened by 5 bases and J by 11 bases, with 21 bases between the two germline ends. Source study methods: Reference gene primer amplification in the assay estimated nucleated cell counts. TCRdb keeps only in-frame clones here, not all; method: immunoSEQ multiplex PCR. V and J calls and clone size are those listed in that table; D and trimming were worked out from the DNA. The table includes some 75,000 clones, around 88% detected once. This TCR came from a man aged 60 to 75 with acute or convalescent COVID-19. The rearrangement uses TRBV7-2 and TRBJ1-1, with D unresolved. Sequenced input: peripheral blood. The CDR3: CASSPPGIIIGAFF. The CDR3 nucleotides are TGTGCCAGCAGCCCTCCGGGAATAATAATCGGGGCTTTCTTT.